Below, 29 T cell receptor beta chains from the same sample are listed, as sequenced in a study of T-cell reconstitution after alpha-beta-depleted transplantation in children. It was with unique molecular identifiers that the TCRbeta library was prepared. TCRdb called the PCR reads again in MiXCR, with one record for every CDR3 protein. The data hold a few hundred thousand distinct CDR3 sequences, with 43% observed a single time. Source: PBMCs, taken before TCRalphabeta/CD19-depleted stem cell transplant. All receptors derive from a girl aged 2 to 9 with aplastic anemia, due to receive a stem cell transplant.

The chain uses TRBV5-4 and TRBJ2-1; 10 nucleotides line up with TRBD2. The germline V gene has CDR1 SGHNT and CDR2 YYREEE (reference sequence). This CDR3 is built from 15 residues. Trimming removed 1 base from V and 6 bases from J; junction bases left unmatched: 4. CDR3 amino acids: CASSLFSGRINEQFF. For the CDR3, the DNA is TGTGCCAGCAGCTTGTTTAGCGGGAGGATCAATGAGCAGTTCTTC.

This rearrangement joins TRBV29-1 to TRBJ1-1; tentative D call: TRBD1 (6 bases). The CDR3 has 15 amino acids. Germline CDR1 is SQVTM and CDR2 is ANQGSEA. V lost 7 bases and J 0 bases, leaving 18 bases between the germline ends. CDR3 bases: TGCAGCGCTACTCCATCGGGACAAATGAACACTGAAGCTTTCTTT. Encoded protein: CSATPSGQMNTEAFF.

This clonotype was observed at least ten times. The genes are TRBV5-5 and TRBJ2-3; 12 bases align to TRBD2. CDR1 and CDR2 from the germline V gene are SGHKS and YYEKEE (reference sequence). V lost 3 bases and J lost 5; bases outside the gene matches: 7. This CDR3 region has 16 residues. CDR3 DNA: TGTGCCAGCAGCTCCTTCAGACTAGCGGGAGAAGATACGCAGTATTTT. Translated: CASSSFRLAGEDTQYF. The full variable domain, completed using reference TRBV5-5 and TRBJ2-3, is DAGVTQSPTHLIKTRGQQVTLRCSPISGHKSVSWYQQVLGQGPQFIFQYYEKEERGRGNFPDRFSARQFPNYSSELNVNALLLGDSALYLCASSSFRLAGEDTQYFGPGTRLTVL.

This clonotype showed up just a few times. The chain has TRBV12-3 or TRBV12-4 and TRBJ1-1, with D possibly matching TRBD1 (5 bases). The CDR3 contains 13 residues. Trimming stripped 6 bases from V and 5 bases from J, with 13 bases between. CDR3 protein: CASRPTGGTEAFF. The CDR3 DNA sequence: TGTGCCAGCAGACCTACGGGGGGAACTGAAGCTTTCTTT.

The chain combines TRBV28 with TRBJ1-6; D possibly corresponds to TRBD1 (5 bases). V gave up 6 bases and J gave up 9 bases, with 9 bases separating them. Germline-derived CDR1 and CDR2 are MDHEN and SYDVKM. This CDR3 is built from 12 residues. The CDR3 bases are TGTGCCAGCAGCCCTGGGGCTTCACCCCTCCACTTT. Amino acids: CASSPGASPLHF.

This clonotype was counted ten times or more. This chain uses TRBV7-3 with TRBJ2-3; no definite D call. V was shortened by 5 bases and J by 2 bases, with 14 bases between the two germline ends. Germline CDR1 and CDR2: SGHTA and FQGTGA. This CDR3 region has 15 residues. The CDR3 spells CASSPTGLYTDTQYF. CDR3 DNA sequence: TGTGCCAGCAGCCCAACGGGCCTCTACACAGATACGCAGTATTTT.

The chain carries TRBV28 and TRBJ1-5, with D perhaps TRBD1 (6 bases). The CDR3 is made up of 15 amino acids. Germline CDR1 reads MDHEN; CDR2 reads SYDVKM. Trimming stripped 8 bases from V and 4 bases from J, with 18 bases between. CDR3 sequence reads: CASVHGGRTNQPQHF. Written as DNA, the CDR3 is TGTGCCAGCGTGCACGGGGGCAGGACAAATCAGCCCCAGCATTTT.

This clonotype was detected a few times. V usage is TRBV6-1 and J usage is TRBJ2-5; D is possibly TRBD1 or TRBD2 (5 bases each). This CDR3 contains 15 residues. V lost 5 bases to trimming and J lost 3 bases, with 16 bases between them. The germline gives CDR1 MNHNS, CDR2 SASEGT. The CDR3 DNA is TGTGCCAGCAGTCACAGCGGTCGAGGGGAAGAGACCCAGTACTTC. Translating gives CASSHSGRGEETQYF.

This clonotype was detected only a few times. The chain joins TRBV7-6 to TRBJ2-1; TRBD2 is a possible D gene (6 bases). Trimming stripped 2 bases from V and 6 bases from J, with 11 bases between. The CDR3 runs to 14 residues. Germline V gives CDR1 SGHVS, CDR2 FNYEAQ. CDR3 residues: CASSLFLRGNEQFF. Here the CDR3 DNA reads TGTGCCAGCAGCTTATTCTTGCGGGGCAATGAGCAGTTCTTC.

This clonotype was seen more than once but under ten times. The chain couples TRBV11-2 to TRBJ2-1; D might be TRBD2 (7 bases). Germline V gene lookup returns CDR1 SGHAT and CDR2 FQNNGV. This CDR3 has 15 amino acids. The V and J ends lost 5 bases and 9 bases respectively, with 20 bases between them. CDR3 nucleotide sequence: TGTGCCAGCAGCGAAAACGGGGGGCTAGCTGGTGAGCAGTTCTTC. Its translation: CASSENGGLAGEQFF.

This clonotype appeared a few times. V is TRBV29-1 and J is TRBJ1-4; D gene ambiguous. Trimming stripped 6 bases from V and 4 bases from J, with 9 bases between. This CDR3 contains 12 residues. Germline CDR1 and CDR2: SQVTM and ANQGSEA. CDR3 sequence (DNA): TGCAGCGTAGCCGGGGATAATGAAAAACTGTTTTTT. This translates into CSVAGDNEKLFF.

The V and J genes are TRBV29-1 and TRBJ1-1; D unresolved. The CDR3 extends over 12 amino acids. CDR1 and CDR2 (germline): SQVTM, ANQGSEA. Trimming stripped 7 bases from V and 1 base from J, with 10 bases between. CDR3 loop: CSGFAQNTEAFF. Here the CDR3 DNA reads TGCAGCGGATTCGCACAGAACACTGAAGCTTTCTTT.

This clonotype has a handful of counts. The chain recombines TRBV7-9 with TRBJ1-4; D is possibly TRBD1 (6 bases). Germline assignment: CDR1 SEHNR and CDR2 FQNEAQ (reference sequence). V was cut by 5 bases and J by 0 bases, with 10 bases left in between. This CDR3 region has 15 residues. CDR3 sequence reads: CASSHGGTTNEKLFF. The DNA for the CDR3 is TGTGCCAGCAGCCATGGGGGCACAACTAATGAAAAACTGTTTTTT.

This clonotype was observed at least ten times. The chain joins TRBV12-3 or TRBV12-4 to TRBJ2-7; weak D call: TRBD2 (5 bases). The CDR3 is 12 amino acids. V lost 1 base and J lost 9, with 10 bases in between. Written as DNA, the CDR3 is TGTGCCAGCAGTTTAGAGGGAGAGCGGCAGTACTTC. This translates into CASSLEGERQYF.

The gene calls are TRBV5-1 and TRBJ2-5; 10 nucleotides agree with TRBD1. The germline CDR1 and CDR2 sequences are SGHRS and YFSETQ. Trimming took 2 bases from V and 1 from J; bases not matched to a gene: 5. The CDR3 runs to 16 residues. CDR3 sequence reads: CASSLVGTGVQETQYF. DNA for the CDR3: TGCGCCAGCAGCTTAGTAGGGACAGGGGTCCAAGAGACCCAGTACTTC.

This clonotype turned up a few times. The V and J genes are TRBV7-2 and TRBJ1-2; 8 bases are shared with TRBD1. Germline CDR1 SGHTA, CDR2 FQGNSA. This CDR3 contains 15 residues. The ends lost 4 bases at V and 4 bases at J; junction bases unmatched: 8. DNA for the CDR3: TGTGCCAGCAGCTCCCCGGACAGGGCTTCCTATGGCTACACCTTC. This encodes CASSSPDRASYGYTF.

The DNA of the CDR3 is TGCAGCGTGTTAGCGGGAGGGAGCGAGCAGTACTTC. It is translated as CSVLAGGSEQYF. The chain couples TRBV29-1 to TRBJ2-7; TRBD2 matches 11 bases. The CDR3 contains 12 residues. With V trimmed by 6 bases and J by 6 bases, 4 bases remained unmatched. CDR1 SQVTM and CDR2 ANQGSEA come from the germline V gene.

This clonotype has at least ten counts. In DNA form, the CDR3 reads TGTGCCAGCAGCCAACCCCTAGGGGCGGGAGGTTCCTACGAGCAGTACTTC. Its protein product is CASSQPLGAGGSYEQYF. This chain uses TRBV6-1 with TRBJ2-7; the match to TRBD2 covers 8 bases. Looked up from germline, CDR1 is MNHNS and CDR2 is SASEGT. The V segment lost 6 bases and the J segment 1 base; nucleotides outside the gene matches: 14. This CDR3 has 17 residues.

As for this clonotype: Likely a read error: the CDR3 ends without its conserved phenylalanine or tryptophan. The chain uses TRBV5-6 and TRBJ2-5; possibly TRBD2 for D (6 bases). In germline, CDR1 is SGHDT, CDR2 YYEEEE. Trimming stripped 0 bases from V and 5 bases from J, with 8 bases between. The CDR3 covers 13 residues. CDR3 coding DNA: TGTGCCAGCAGCTTGGCGGGGGACGAGACCCAGTACTAC. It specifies CASSLAGDETQYY.

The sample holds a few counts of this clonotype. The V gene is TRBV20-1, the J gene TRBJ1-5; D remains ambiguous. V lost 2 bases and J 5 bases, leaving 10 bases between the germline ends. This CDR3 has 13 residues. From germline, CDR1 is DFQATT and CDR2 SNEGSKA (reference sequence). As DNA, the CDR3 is TGCAGTGCTAGAACCTTATCGCATCAGCCCCAGCATTTT. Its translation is CSARTLSHQPQHF.

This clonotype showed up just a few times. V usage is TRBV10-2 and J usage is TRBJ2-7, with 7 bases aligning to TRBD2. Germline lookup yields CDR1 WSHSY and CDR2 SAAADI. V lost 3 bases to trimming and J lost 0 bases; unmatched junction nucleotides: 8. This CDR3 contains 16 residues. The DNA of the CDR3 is TGCGCCAGCAGTGATCCGGGCGGGAGTTCCTCCTACGAGCAGTACTTC. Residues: CASSDPGGSSSYEQYF.

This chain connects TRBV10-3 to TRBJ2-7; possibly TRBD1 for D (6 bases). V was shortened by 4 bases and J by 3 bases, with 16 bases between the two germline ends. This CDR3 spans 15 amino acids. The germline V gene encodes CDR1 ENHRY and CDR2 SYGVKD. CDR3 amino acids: CAISGTDRPLYEQYF. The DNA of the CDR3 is TGTGCCATCAGTGGGACAGATCGGCCCCTCTACGAGCAGTACTTC.

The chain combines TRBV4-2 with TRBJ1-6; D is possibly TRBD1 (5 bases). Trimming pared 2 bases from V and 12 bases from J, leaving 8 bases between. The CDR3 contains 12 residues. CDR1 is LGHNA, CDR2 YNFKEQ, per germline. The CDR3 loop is CASSQQGGPLHF. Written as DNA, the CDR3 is TGTGCCAGCAGCCAACAGGGAGGACCCCTCCACTTT.

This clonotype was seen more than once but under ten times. The CDR3: CASSRGPIQETQYF. The CDR3 DNA reads TGTGCCAGCAGTCGAGGGCCGATTCAAGAGACCCAGTACTTC. The chain carries TRBV11-2 and TRBJ2-5; possibly TRBD2 for D (5 bases). The CDR3 runs 14 residues. V dropped 6 bases and J dropped 2 bases, with 13 bases sitting between them. Germline V gene sequence: CDR1 SGHAT, CDR2 FQNNGV. The full variable domain, rest sourced from reference TRBV11-2 and TRBJ2-5, is EAGVAQSPRYKIIEKRQSVAFWCNPISGHATLYWYQQILGQGPKLLIQFQNNGVVDDSQLPKDRFSAERLKGVDSTLKIQPAKLEDSAVYLCASSRGPIQETQYFGPGTRLLVL.

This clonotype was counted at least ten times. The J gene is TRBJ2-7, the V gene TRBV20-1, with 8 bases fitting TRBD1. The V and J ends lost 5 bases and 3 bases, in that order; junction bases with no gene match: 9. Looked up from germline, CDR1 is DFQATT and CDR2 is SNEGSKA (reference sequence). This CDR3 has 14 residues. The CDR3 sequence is CSAPGQVVLYEQYF. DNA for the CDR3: TGCAGTGCTCCGGGACAGGTGGTCCTCTACGAGCAGTACTTC.

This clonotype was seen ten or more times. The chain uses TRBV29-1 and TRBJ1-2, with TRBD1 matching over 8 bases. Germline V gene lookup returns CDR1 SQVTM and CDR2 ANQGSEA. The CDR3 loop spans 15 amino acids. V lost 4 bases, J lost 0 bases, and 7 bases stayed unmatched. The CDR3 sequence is CSVARATGANYGYTF. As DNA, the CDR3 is TGCAGCGTTGCTAGGGCGACAGGGGCTAACTATGGCTACACCTTC.

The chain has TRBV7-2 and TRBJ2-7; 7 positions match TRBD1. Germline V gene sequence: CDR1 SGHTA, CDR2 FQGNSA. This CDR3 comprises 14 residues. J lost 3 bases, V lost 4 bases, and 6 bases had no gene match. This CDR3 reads CASSYQGVGYEQYF. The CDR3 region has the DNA TGTGCCAGCAGCTACCAGGGGGTGGGCTACGAGCAGTACTTC. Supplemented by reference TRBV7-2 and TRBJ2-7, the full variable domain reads GAGVSQSPSNKVTEKGKDVELRCDPISGHTALYWYRQSLGQGLEFLIYFQGNSAPDKSGLPSDRFSAERTGGSVSTLTIQRTQQEDSAVYLCASSYQGVGYEQYFGPGTRLTVT.

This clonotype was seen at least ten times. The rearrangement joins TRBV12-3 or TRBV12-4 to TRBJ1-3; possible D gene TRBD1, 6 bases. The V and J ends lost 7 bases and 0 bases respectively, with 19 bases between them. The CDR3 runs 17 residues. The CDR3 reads CASTSQGQGYSGNTIYF. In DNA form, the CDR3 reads TGTGCCAGCACCTCCCAGGGCCAGGGGTACTCTGGAAACACCATATATTTT.

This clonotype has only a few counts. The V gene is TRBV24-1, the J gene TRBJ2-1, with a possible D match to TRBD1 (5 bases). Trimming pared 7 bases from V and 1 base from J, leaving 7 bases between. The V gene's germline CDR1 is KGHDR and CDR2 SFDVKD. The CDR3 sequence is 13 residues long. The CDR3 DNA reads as TGTGCCACCAGGAAGGGGTCCTACAATGAGCAGTTCTTC. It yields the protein CATRKGSYNEQFF.